The 11 T cell receptor beta chains reported below all come from one sample, sequenced in a study of T cell responses to AZD1222 COVID-19 vaccine. Using immunoSEQ multiplex PCR, the repertoire was profiled, and TCRdb retains in-frame clones only, with some absent. The sample includes 65,000 or so clones, about 83% of them seen just once. Specimen: peripheral blood, collected on day 0 of AZD1222 vaccination. The receptor set was obtained from an adult in good health.

The chain uses TRBV3-1 (or the pseudogene TRBV3-2) and TRBJ2-7; TRBD2 is a possible D gene (6 bases). The CDR3 contains 13 residues. The germline V and J ends were trimmed by 0 bases and 4 bases, with 7 bases remaining between them. The V gene's germline CDR1 is LGHDT and CDR2 YNNKEL (reference sequence). The CDR3 region is CASSQEGGYEQYF. In DNA form, the CDR3 reads TGTGCCAGCAGCCAAGAAGGAGGGTACGAGCAGTACTTC.

CDR3 in DNA: TGTGCTAGTGGACAAGCGGGGGATGAGACCCAGTACTTC. Encoded protein: CASGQAGDETQYF. The V and J genes are TRBV12-5 and TRBJ2-5; 8 bases are shared with TRBD2. V lost 6 bases, J lost 5 bases, and 5 bases stayed unmatched. The CDR3 is 13 residues long. Germline V gene sequence: CDR1 LGHNT, CDR2 FRNRAP.

The chain carries TRBV2 and TRBJ1-5, with a weak D call TRBD1 (6 bases). The CDR3 is 13 amino acids. Per the germline V gene, CDR1 is SNHLY and CDR2 is FYNNEI. Trimming cost V 3 bases and J 7 bases, with 10 bases left between them. The CDR3 here is CASSEGARQPQHF. CDR3 DNA sequence: TGTGCCAGCAGTGAGGGGGCGCGGCAGCCCCAGCATTTT. The complete variable domain, with remaining parts taken from reference TRBV2 and TRBJ1-5, reads EPEVTQTPSHQVTQMGQEVILRCVPISNHLYFYWYRQILGQKVEFLVSFYNNEISEKSEIFDDQFSVERPDGSNFTLKIRSTKLEDSAMYFCASSEGARQPQHFGDGTRLSIL.

The rearrangement uses TRBV7-9 and TRBJ1-2, with a tentative D call TRBD1 (5 bases). Germline CDR1 is SEHNR and CDR2 is FQNEAQ (reference sequence). V shed 2 bases and J shed 4 bases, with 11 bases lying between them. There are 14 residues in the CDR3. The CDR3: CASSLLGESYGYTF. The CDR3 DNA reads as TGTGCCAGCAGCTTATTGGGGGAATCCTATGGCTACACCTTC.

The rearrangement links TRBV3-1 (or the pseudogene TRBV3-2) to TRBJ2-2; D is unclear. Trimming took off 1 base at V and 3 bases at J, with 6 bases between the two ends. The length of the CDR3 is 14 residues. Germline V gene data show CDR1 as LGHDT and CDR2 as YNNKEL (reference sequence). Here the CDR3 DNA reads TGTGCCAGCAGCCAAGGCAGAGACACCGGGGAGCTGTTTTTT. This sequence encodes CASSQGRDTGELFF.

The chain carries TRBV28 and TRBJ2-1, with TRBD2 identical over 9 bases. This CDR3 has 16 amino acids. J lost 3 bases, V lost 4 bases, and 7 bases had no gene match. The germline CDR1 and CDR2 sequences are MDHEN and SYDVKM. CDR3: CASSSPTSGVYNEQFF. In nucleotides, the CDR3 is TGTGCCAGCAGTTCCCCGACTAGCGGTGTCTACAATGAGCAGTTCTTC. The full variable domain, completed using reference TRBV28 and TRBJ2-1, is DVKVTQSSRYLVKRTGEKVFLECVQDMDHENMFWYRQDPGLGLRLIYFSYDVKMKEKGDIPEGYSVSREKKERFSLILESASTNQTSMYLCASSSPTSGVYNEQFFGPGTRLTVL.

The gene calls are TRBV5-1 and TRBJ2-7, with D possibly TRBD1 on 6 matching bases. V was shortened by 3 bases and J by 2 bases, with 12 bases between the two germline ends. CDR1 SGHRS and CDR2 YFSETQ come from the germline V gene. The CDR3 loop spans 14 amino acids. CDR3 in amino acids: CASSSRTATYEQYF. For the CDR3, the DNA is TGCGCCAGCAGCTCACGGACAGCTACCTACGAGCAGTACTTC.

The chain combines TRBV28 with TRBJ1-5; D uncertain. The V and J ends lost 2 bases and 5 bases respectively, with 7 bases between them. The CDR3 covers 13 residues. CDR1 and CDR2 from the germline V gene are MDHEN and SYDVKM. The CDR3 region is CASSLQVYQPQHF. CDR3 in DNA: TGTGCCAGCAGTTTACAGGTTTATCAGCCCCAGCATTTT.

The CDR3 DNA is TGTGCCAGGGAAGGGACAGCTGGACATAGCAATCAGCCCCAGCATTTT. It codes for CAREGTAGHSNQPQHF. The chain couples TRBV19 to TRBJ1-5; 7 bases are shared with TRBD1. Germline lookup yields CDR1 LNHDA and CDR2 SQIVND (reference sequence). This CDR3 spans 16 amino acids. The ends lost 9 bases at V and 0 bases at J; junction bases unmatched: 11.

The J gene is TRBJ2-3, the V gene TRBV14; tentatively, D is TRBD2 (6 bases). The V end was cut by 0 bases, the J end by 1 base, with 14 bases between. The CDR3 consists of 17 residues. In germline, CDR1 is SGHDN, CDR2 FVKESK. The CDR3 sequence is CASSQDRAGPRTDTQYF. CDR3 sequence (DNA): TGTGCCAGCAGCCAAGATCGGGCGGGGCCGCGCACAGATACGCAGTATTTT.

The chain links TRBV27 to TRBJ2-7, with unresolved D. From germline, CDR1 is MNHEY and CDR2 SMNVEV (reference sequence). CDR3 length: 16 residues. Trimming took off 5 bases at V and 0 bases at J, with 17 bases between the two ends. CDR3 sequence: CASSPRSVSRSYEQYF. The CDR3 region has the DNA TGTGCCAGCAGTCCCCGCTCCGTATCCCGCTCCTACGAGCAGTACTTC.